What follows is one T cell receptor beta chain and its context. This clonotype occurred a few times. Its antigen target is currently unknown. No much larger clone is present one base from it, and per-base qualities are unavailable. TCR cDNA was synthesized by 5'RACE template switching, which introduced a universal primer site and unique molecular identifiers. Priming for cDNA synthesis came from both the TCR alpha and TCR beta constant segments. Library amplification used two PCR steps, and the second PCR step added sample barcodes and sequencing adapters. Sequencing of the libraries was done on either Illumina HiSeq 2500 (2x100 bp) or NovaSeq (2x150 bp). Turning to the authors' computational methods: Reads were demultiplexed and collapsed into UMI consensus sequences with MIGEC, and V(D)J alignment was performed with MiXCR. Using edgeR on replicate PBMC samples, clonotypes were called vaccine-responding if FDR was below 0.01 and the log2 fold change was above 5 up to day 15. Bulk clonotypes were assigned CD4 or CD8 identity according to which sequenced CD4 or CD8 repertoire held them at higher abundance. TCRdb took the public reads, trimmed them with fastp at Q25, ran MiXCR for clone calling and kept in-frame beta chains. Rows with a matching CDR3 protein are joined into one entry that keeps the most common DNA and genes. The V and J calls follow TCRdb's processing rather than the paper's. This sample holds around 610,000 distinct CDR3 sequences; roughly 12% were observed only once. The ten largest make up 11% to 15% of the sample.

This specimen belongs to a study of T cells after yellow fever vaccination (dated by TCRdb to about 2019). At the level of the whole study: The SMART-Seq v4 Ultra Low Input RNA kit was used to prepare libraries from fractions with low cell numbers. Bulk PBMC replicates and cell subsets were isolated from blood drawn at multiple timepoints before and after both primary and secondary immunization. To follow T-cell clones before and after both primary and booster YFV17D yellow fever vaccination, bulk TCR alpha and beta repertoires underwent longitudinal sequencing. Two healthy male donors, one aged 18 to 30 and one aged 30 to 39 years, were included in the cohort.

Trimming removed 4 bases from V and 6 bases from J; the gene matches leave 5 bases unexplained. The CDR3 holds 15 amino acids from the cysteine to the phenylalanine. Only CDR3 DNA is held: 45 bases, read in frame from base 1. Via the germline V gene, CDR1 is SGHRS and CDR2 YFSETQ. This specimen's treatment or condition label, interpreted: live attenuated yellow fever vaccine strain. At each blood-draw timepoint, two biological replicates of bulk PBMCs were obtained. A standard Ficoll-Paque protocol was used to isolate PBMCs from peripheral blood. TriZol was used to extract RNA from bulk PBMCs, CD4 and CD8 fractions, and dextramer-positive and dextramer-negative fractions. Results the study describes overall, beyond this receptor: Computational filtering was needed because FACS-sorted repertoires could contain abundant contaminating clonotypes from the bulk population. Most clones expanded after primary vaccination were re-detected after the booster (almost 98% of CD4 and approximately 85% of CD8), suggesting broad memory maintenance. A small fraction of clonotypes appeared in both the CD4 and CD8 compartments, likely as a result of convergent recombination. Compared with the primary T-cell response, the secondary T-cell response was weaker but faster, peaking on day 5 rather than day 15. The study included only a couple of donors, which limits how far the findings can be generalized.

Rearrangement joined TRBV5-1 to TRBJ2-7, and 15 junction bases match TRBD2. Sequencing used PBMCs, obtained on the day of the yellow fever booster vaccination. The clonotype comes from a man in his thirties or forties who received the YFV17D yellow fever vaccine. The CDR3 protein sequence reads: CASSLRTSGRVEQYF. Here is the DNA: TGCGCCAGCAGCCTCCGGACTAGCGGGAGGGTCGAGCAGTACTTC.